This entry lists 27 T cell receptor beta chains sequenced from one sample in a study of PD-1 blockade in classical Hodgkin lymphoma (TCRdb year 2020). The library came from the immunoSEQ multiplex PCR assay. Entries here come from immuneACCESS through TCRdb and include only in-frame sequences with V and J called. Some clones fail to appear in such tables; in the studies checked, an unresolved V gene covers under half of the shortfall, and the cause of the remainder is unknown. This sample has more than 90,000 clones in its table, and roughly 79% of those were observed once. In total, the top ten clones hold roughly 15% of the sample. The time point label, as the study defines it: cycle 2 day 1 (C2D1) of nivolumab. Relapse after autologous stem cell transplantation had occurred in all trial patients, and cohorts A, B and C were distinguished by prior brentuximab vedotin exposure. Material: peripheral blood mononuclear cells (PBMCs), obtained before the second cycle of nivolumab. The receptors come from a human donor with classical Hodgkin lymphoma.

The CDR3 DNA reads as TGTGCCAGCAGTGAAACAGGGGGCCTTAATGAAAAACTGTTTTTT. This gives the protein CASSETGGLNEKLFF. V gene TRBV2 combines with J gene TRBJ1-4, with 9 bases aligning to TRBD1. J gave up 4 bases and V 2 bases, and 2 bases lay outside the gene matches. Germline V gene sequence: CDR1 SNHLY, CDR2 FYNNEI. The CDR3 runs to 15 residues.

The rearrangement links TRBV19 to TRBJ1-3; D may be TRBD1 (5 bases). The V gene's germline CDR1 is LNHDA and CDR2 SQIVND (reference sequence). Deletions cut 9 bases from V and 4 bases from J, with 16 bases between. The CDR3 consists of 14 residues. CDR3 DNA sequence: TGTGCCAGCCGGCCCGAGGGGAACGGAAACACCATATATTTT. Translated: CASRPEGNGNTIYF.

This chain links TRBV6-1 with TRBJ1-1, with D possibly TRBD1 on 6 matching bases. V lost 7 bases, J lost 1 base, and 13 bases lay in between. The CDR3 is 14 residues long. The germline gives CDR1 MNHNS, CDR2 SASEGT. This CDR3 reads CASTLGQTNTEAFF. The DNA for the CDR3 is TGTGCCAGCACCCTCGGACAGACGAACACTGAAGCTTTCTTT.

The rearrangement links TRBV30 to TRBJ1-5; D ambiguous. CDR1 is GTSNPN and CDR2 is SVGIG in the germline V gene (reference sequence). CDR3 length: 12 residues. Trimming took off 8 bases at V and 6 bases at J, with 14 bases between the two ends. For the CDR3, the DNA is TGTGCCGTAGAGGGCCGGGGTCAGCCCCAGCATTTT. This translates into CAVEGRGQPQHF.

CDR3 sequence (DNA): TGTGCCAGCAGTTTGATCTTAGCGACCTACGAGCAGTACTTC. Its translation is CASSLILATYEQYF. V gene TRBV28 combines with J gene TRBJ2-7; maybe TRBD2 (5 bases). Trimming shortened V by 3 bases and J by 2 bases, and 11 bases separated the two germline ends. The CDR3 runs 14 residues. Germline V gene data show CDR1 as MDHEN and CDR2 as SYDVKM. Full variable domain (outside the CDR3, taken from reference TRBV28 and TRBJ2-7): DVKVTQSSRYLVKRTGEKVFLECVQDMDHENMFWYRQDPGLGLRLIYFSYDVKMKEKGDIPEGYSVSREKKERFSLILESASTNQTSMYLCASSLILATYEQYFGPGTRLTVT.

The chain couples TRBV29-1 to TRBJ2-1; the D is unclear. The germline gives CDR1 SQVTM, CDR2 ANQGSEA. Trimming pared 6 bases from V and 4 bases from J, leaving 10 bases between. CDR3 length: 12 residues. In DNA, the CDR3 is TGCAGCGTAGAGACCATTTACAATGAGCAGTTCTTC. Translating gives CSVETIYNEQFF.

In its sample, this clone is medium-sized. The V call is TRBV7-9, the J call TRBJ2-7; D is perhaps TRBD2 (5 bases). With 0 bases removed from V and 4 bases from J, the gap between germline ends came to 10 bases. The CDR3 has 14 amino acids. Germline CDR1 and CDR2: SEHNR and FQNEAQ (reference sequence). CDR3 sequence reads: CASSLAGNGYEQYF. DNA for the CDR3: TGTGCCAGCAGCTTAGCCGGGAATGGGTACGAGCAGTACTTC.

The chain links TRBV1 to TRBJ2-1; the D call in the table, TRBD1, was not verified against the DNA. TRBV1 is reported as a pseudogene. CDR3 size: 17 residues. The CDR3, as DNA: TGCACCAGCAGCCAGGGGCAATCTAGTTCCCTCTACAATGAGCAGTTCTTC. It codes for CTSSQGQSSSLYNEQFF.

The gene calls are TRBV30 and TRBJ2-3; no reliable D call. Germline values: CDR1 GTSNPN, CDR2 SVGIG (reference sequence). The CDR3 spans 14 residues. Trimming pared 5 bases from V and 2 bases from J, leaving 14 bases between. The CDR3 DNA follows: TGTGCCTGGGGGCCACGGCGGTCCACAGATACGCAGTATTTT. Its translation is CAWGPRRSTDTQYF. The full variable domain, completed using reference TRBV30 and TRBJ2-3, is SQTIHQWPATLVQPVGSPLSLECTVEGTSNPNLYWYRQAAGRGLQLLFYSVGIGQISSEVPQNLSASRPQDRQFILSSKKLLLSDSGFYLCAWGPRRSTDTQYFGPGTRLTVL.

J is TRBJ1-5 and V is TRBV9; TRBD1 might be the D (6 bases). The CDR3 runs 13 residues. The germline CDR1 and CDR2 sequences are SGDLS and YYNGEE. Trimming removed 4 bases at V and 7 bases at J, with 12 bases between. The DNA for the CDR3 is TGTGCCAGCAGCTTGACAGGCGACCAGCCCCAGCATTTT. This sequence encodes CASSLTGDQPQHF.

This rearrangement joins TRBV7-9 to TRBJ2-1; 11 nucleotides match TRBD2. J was trimmed by 7 bases and V by 2 bases; bases with no gene match: 10. Germline V lookup: CDR1 SEHNR, CDR2 FQNEAQ (reference sequence). The CDR3 extends over 17 amino acids. In DNA form, the CDR3 reads TGTGCCAGCAGCTTATTTACTAGCGGGAGTGTGGGTAATGAGCAGTTCTTC. Amino acid sequence: CASSLFTSGSVGNEQFF.

V is TRBV9 and J is TRBJ2-1, with TRBD2 matching over 7 bases. Trimming cost V 4 bases and J 0 bases; bases outside gene matches: 19. From germline, CDR1 is SGDLS and CDR2 YYNGEE. This CDR3 is 20 amino acids long. CDR3 sequence reads: CASSPPSKAGPHSSYNEQFF. CDR3 coding DNA: TGTGCCAGCAGCCCCCCGAGCAAAGCGGGGCCCCACAGCTCCTACAATGAGCAGTTCTTC.

The chain links TRBV5-5 to TRBJ2-2; D possibly matches TRBD1 or TRBD2 (5 bases each). CDR1 is SGHKS, CDR2 YYEKEE, per germline (reference sequence). Trimming stripped 0 bases from V and 7 bases from J, with 16 bases between. The CDR3 is made up of 16 amino acids. CDR3 amino acids: CASSLAPWGTGGELFF. The CDR3 coding sequence is TGTGCCAGCAGCTTGGCCCCCTGGGGGACCGGCGGGGAGCTGTTTTTT.

The chain recombines TRBV7-9 with TRBJ1-5, with unresolved D. Germline V gene sequence: CDR1 SEHNR, CDR2 FQNEAQ (reference sequence). The CDR3 loop spans 12 amino acids. V lost 5 bases to trimming and J lost 9 bases, with 11 bases between them. The CDR3 is CASSPDGRPQHF. The CDR3 DNA is TGTGCCAGCAGCCCGGATGGGCGGCCCCAGCATTTT.

The chain combines TRBV13 with TRBJ1-1, with D tentatively TRBD1 (5 bases). Trimming cost V 3 bases and J 1 base, with 18 bases left between them. Per germline, CDR1 PRHDT and CDR2 FYEKMQ (reference sequence). The CDR3 contains 17 residues. CDR3 loop: CASSFPVTTETNTEAFF. CDR3 nucleotides: TGTGCCAGCAGCTTCCCAGTTACGACAGAGACGAACACTGAAGCTTTCTTT.

This clone showed up just a few times. The chain recombines TRBV19 with TRBJ1-4; a possible D gene is TRBD1 (6 bases). This CDR3 region has 16 residues. V was clipped by 5 bases and J by 8 bases, with 21 bases between them. Germline assignment: CDR1 LNHDA and CDR2 SQIVND (reference sequence). CDR3 DNA: TGTGCCAGTAGTTTCCTCCAGGGGTCGATTGGGGAAAAACTGTTTTTT. This translates into CASSFLQGSIGEKLFF.

This clone has only a few counts. The V and J genes are TRBV6-5 and TRBJ2-5; 8 bases are shared with TRBD1. Germline V CDR1 and CDR2: MNHEY, SVGAGI. This CDR3 is built from 13 residues. V was clipped by 4 bases and J by 2 bases; unmatched bases: 0. CDR3 loop: CASSWDRQETQYF. For the CDR3, the DNA is TGTGCCAGCAGTTGGGACAGGCAAGAGACCCAGTACTTC.

This rearrangement joins TRBV5-1 to TRBJ1-1; D gene ambiguous. The CDR3 covers 16 residues. Trimming took 0 bases from V and 0 from J, leaving 12 bases between them. Germline CDR1 reads SGHRS; CDR2 reads YFSETQ. CDR3 DNA sequence: TGCGCCAGCAGCTTGGCTCGGGGTAACATGAACACTGAAGCTTTCTTT. Translating it yields CASSLARGNMNTEAFF. Drawing the rest from reference TRBV5-1 and TRBJ1-1, the complete variable domain is KAGVTQTPRYLIKTRGQQVTLSCSPISGHRSVSWYQQTPGQGLQFLFEYFSETQRNKGNFPGRFSGRQFSNSRSEMNVSTLELGDSALYLCASSLARGNMNTEAFFGQGTRLTVV.

This clone was detected a few times. The chain couples TRBV30 to TRBJ1-2, with D possibly TRBD1 on 6 matching bases. Germline CDR1 and CDR2: GTSNPN and SVGIG (reference sequence). The CDR3 has 13 amino acids. Trimming shortened V by 6 bases and J by 0 bases, and 11 bases separated the two germline ends. CDR3 protein: CACPTGSNYGYTF. For the CDR3, the DNA is TGTGCCTGTCCTACAGGGTCTAACTATGGCTACACCTTC.

This chain connects TRBV10-3 to TRBJ1-2; D uncertain. Trimming removed 0 bases from V and 2 bases from J, with 10 bases in between. Germline V gene lookup returns CDR1 ENHRY and CDR2 SYGVKD. CDR3 size: 15 residues. CDR3 sequence: CAISESGTTNYGYTF. The CDR3 DNA is TGTGCCATCAGTGAGTCGGGCACCACGAACTATGGCTACACCTTC.

Only a few counts were recorded for this clone. V gene TRBV7-2 combines with J gene TRBJ2-7, with D unclear. Germline lookup yields CDR1 SGHTA and CDR2 FQGNSA. CDR3 size: 13 residues. The germline V and J ends were trimmed by 1 base and 0 bases, with 4 bases remaining between them. This chain's CDR3 is CASSLVSSYEQYF. The CDR3 nucleotides read TGTGCCAGCAGCTTAGTCTCCTCCTACGAGCAGTACTTC. The whole variable domain, filled in from reference TRBV7-2 and TRBJ2-7, reads GAGVSQSPSNKVTEKGKDVELRCDPISGHTALYWYRQSLGQGLEFLIYFQGNSAPDKSGLPSDRFSAERTGGSVSTLTIQRTQQEDSAVYLCASSLVSSYEQYFGPGTRLTVT.

The chain employs TRBV7-9 and TRBJ1-2; tentatively, D is TRBD1 (5 bases). This CDR3 has 17 amino acids. The V gene lost 0 bases and the J gene lost 0 bases, with 14 bases spanning the gap. Germline CDR1 reads SEHNR; CDR2 reads FQNEAQ (reference sequence). The CDR3 loop is CASSLAGGTGANYGYTF. The CDR3 nucleotides are TGTGCCAGCAGCTTAGCGGGGGGGACGGGAGCTAACTATGGCTACACCTTC.

Only one count was recorded for this clone. This chain uses TRBV11-3 with TRBJ2-3; 8 nucleotides agree with TRBD2. V shed 1 base and J 0 bases; nucleotides not matched to a gene: 3. Germline V gives CDR1 SGHNT, CDR2 YENEEA. The CDR3 has 16 residues. The CDR3 region is CASSLGASGSTDTQYF. The CDR3 nucleotides read TGTGCCAGCAGCTTAGGAGCTAGCGGGAGCACAGATACGCAGTATTTT.

This clone occurred a few times. The chain employs TRBV5-1 and TRBJ1-5; the match to TRBD1 covers 7 bases. CDR1 is SGHRS and CDR2 is YFSETQ in the germline V gene. V lost 0 bases and J lost 1; bases outside the gene matches: 1. This CDR3 spans 15 amino acids. CDR3 region: CASSLGQGSNQPQHF. DNA for the CDR3: TGCGCCAGCAGCTTGGGACAGGGCAGCAATCAGCCCCAGCATTTT. Full variable domain (rest looked up from reference TRBV5-1 and TRBJ1-5): KAGVTQTPRYLIKTRGQQVTLSCSPISGHRSVSWYQQTPGQGLQFLFEYFSETQRNKGNFPGRFSGRQFSNSRSEMNVSTLELGDSALYLCASSLGQGSNQPQHFGDGTRLSIL.

V usage is TRBV9 and J usage is TRBJ2-2; 11 nucleotides line up with TRBD2. V trimming: 1 base; J trimming: 1 base; junction bases outside the gene matches: 0. This CDR3 is built from 16 residues. Germline V gene sequence: CDR1 SGDLS, CDR2 YYNGEE. CDR3 nucleotide sequence: TGTGCCAGCAGCGTACTAGCGGGAGGGAACACCGGGGAGCTGTTTTTT. Encoded protein: CASSVLAGGNTGELFF.

The V and J genes are TRBV6-1 and TRBJ2-1; possibly TRBD1 for D (6 bases). Germline V gene sequence: CDR1 MNHNS, CDR2 SASEGT. CDR3 size: 14 residues. Trimming took off 10 bases at V and 4 bases at J, with 17 bases between the two ends. CDR3 amino acids: CATSQGPGYNEQFF. The CDR3, as DNA: TGTGCCACCTCACAGGGACCGGGTTACAATGAGCAGTTCTTC.

As concerns this clone: A junction end diverges from the germline sequence, so it may reflect a read error. V and J are TRBV11-3 and TRBJ2-2, with 7 bases lining up with TRBD2. This CDR3 has 14 residues. CDR1 SGHNT and CDR2 YENEEA come from the germline V gene. DNA of the CDR3: TGTGCCAGCAGTCAGAGCGGGAACATCGGGGAGCTGTTTTTT. Its translation is CASSQSGNIGELFF.